The 17 T cell receptor beta chains given below trace back to one sample, sequenced in a study of blood T cell repertoires in COVID-19. The table came from immunoSEQ multiplex PCR; TCRdb's copy has only in-frame clones and leaves some out. The profile shows tens of thousands of clones, roughly 90% of them singletons. Sequenced: peripheral blood. All receptors come from a woman aged 60-75 years with acute or convalescent COVID-19.

V usage is TRBV4-2 and J usage is TRBJ2-5; 13 bases map to TRBD2. Trimming took 0 bases from V and 6 from J; bases not matched to a gene: 10. CDR1 and CDR2 from the germline V gene are LGHNA and YNFKEQ. The CDR3 is made up of 18 amino acids. The CDR3: CASSQDRATSGGRQTQYF. CDR3 in DNA: TGTGCCAGCAGCCAAGATCGAGCGACTAGCGGGGGGAGGCAGACCCAGTACTTC.

V usage is TRBV6-5 and J usage is TRBJ1-3, with TRBD1 matching over 8 bases. Per germline, CDR1 MNHEY and CDR2 SVGAGI. The CDR3 totals 14 residues. The ends lost 6 bases at V and 2 bases at J; junction bases unmatched: 3. The CDR3 loop reads CASSLQGAGNTIYF. Written as DNA, the CDR3 is TGTGCCAGCAGCCTACAGGGGGCTGGAAACACCATATATTTT.

This clone has just one count. V is TRBV2 and J is TRBJ2-5; D remains unclear. Germline V lookup: CDR1 SNHLY, CDR2 FYNNEI. V was shortened by 6 bases and J by 2 bases, with 10 bases between the two germline ends. The CDR3 covers 13 residues. CDR3 nucleotides: TGTGCCAGCAGCCCCTCTCGTCAAGAGACCCAGTACTTC. This sequence encodes CASSPSRQETQYF.

The chain couples TRBV6-5 to TRBJ1-2; TRBD1 aligns across 10 bases. The CDR3 spans 14 residues. Unmatched junction bases numbered 12, after V lost 9 bases and J lost 8 bases. In germline, CDR1 is MNHEY, CDR2 SVGAGI. The CDR3 sequence is CASIPGQGFGGYTF. The CDR3 DNA is TGTGCCAGTATTCCGGGACAGGGGTTCGGGGGCTACACCTTC.

This sequence joins TRBV9 and TRBJ2-1, with D tentatively TRBD1 (5 bases). There are 16 residues in the CDR3. Trimming shortened V by 2 bases and J by 6 bases, and 18 bases separated the two germline ends. The germline V gene has CDR1 SGDLS and CDR2 YYNGEE. The CDR3 DNA reads TGTGCCAGCAGCGTCCTTCCAGGGCCTGAACTCAATGAGCAGTTCTTC. Its translation: CASSVLPGPELNEQFF. Variable domain in full (rest from reference TRBV9 and TRBJ2-1): DSGVTQTPKHLITATGQRVTLRCSPRSGDLSVYWYQQSLDQGLQFLIQYYNGEERAKGNILERFSAQQFPDLHSELNLSSLELGDSALYFCASSVLPGPELNEQFFGPGTRLTVL.

This chain uses TRBV5-4 with TRBJ2-5; TRBD2 agrees at 10 bases. CDR1 SGHNT and CDR2 YYREEE come from the germline V gene (reference sequence). J gave up 5 bases and V 5 bases, and 9 bases lay outside the gene matches. The CDR3 contains 15 residues. The CDR3 bases are TGTGCCAGCAGTAGTGGAGCGGGGGGGTTGGAGACCCAGTACTTC. Encoded protein: CASSSGAGGLETQYF.

The rearrangement links TRBV7-3 to TRBJ2-2, with D hard to call. The V and J ends lost 3 bases and 1 base respectively, with 6 bases between them. CDR1 and CDR2 (germline): SGHTA, FQGTGA. CDR3 length: 14 amino acids. The CDR3 DNA is TGTGCCAGCAGCTTTTCCGGGAACACCGGGGAGCTGTTTTTT. Encoded protein: CASSFSGNTGELFF.

The chain uses TRBV2 and TRBJ2-1; 7 positions match TRBD2. The ends lost 7 bases at V and 6 bases at J; junction bases unmatched: 9. CDR1 is SNHLY, CDR2 FYNNEI, per germline. The CDR3 has 14 amino acids. CDR3 amino acids: CASTPRLAGNEQFF. CDR3 nucleotide sequence: TGTGCCAGCACACCCAGACTAGCCGGCAATGAGCAGTTCTTC.

This rearrangement joins TRBV5-6 to TRBJ1-2; maybe TRBD1 (5 bases). The germline V gene encodes CDR1 SGHDT and CDR2 YYEEEE. This CDR3 has 15 residues. V was shortened by 1 base and J by 4 bases, with 14 bases between the two germline ends. The CDR3 DNA is TGTGCCAGCAGCTTGCCCAGGGATGAGATCTATGGCTACACCTTC. Translation gives CASSLPRDEIYGYTF.

The chain has TRBV27 and TRBJ1-5; D is ambiguous. V lost 2 bases to trimming and J lost 2 bases, with 4 bases between them. Germline CDR1 reads MNHEY; CDR2 reads SMNVEV (reference sequence). This CDR3 has 13 amino acids. CDR3 nucleotide sequence: TGTGCCAGCAGTTTAATCGGCAATCAGCCCCAGCATTTT. Translated, it gives CASSLIGNQPQHF.

The CDR3 region has the DNA TGTGCCAGCAGTGGTTTCCAAGTTGGGAGGGAGACCCAGTACTTC. Translating gives CASSGFQVGRETQYF. The J gene is TRBJ2-5, the V gene TRBV25-1, with a tentative D call TRBD2 (6 bases). The CDR3 has 15 residues. CDR1 is MGHDK, CDR2 SYGVNS, per germline. Trimming took off 4 bases at V and 5 bases at J, with 17 bases between the two ends.

About this clone itself: In the same sample, other DNA sequences code for this CDR3. The chain recombines TRBV6-2 or TRBV6-3 with TRBJ2-7, with 9 bases matching TRBD2. There are 13 residues in the CDR3. Germline V gene data show CDR1 as MNHEY and CDR2 as SVGEGT. Germline trimming cut 6 bases from V and 1 base from J; bases unmatched to any gene: 1. CDR3 DNA: TGTGCCAGCAGCCTAGCGGGGTCCTACGAGCAGTACGTC. It specifies CASSLAGSYEQYV.

This clone was recorded once. The gene calls are TRBV4-1 and TRBJ1-1, with D tentatively TRBD1 (5 bases). Germline CDR1 and CDR2: MGHRA and YSYEKL. The CDR3 has 15 residues. V was pared by 1 base and J by 5 bases, with 14 bases between. As DNA, the CDR3 is TGCGCCAGCAGCCAAGGGTTCGGGGGTGGAACTGAAGCTTTCTTT. Protein: CASSQGFGGGTEAFF.

V usage is TRBV28 and J usage is TRBJ1-5; TRBD1 matches at 7 bases. Germline CDR1 MDHEN, CDR2 SYDVKM. The CDR3 covers 15 residues. Losses at the gene ends were 4 bases for V and 7 bases for J; bases not matched to a gene: 10. CDR3 nucleotide sequence: TGTGCCAGCAGTTCCTGGACAGGCCCGTGGCAGCCCCAGCATTTT. This gives the protein CASSSWTGPWQPQHF.

The V call is TRBV11-2, the J call TRBJ2-1; 10 bases fit TRBD1. Germline CDR1 and CDR2: SGHAT and FQNNGV. This CDR3 has 19 residues. V trimming: 3 bases; J trimming: 3 bases; junction bases outside the gene matches: 14. The CDR3 DNA sequence: TGTGCCAGCAGCTTGGAGGGAGACAGGGGGCTATCATTCTACAATGAGCAGTTCTTC. This encodes CASSLEGDRGLSFYNEQFF.

The chain employs TRBV4-2 and TRBJ1-6; D is unclear. The ends were cut back, 6 bases at V and 10 bases at J, with 10 bases in the middle. The CDR3 has 12 residues. The germline gives CDR1 LGHNA, CDR2 YNFKEQ. CDR3 DNA sequence: TGTGCCAGCAGTAACAGAGAATCACCCCTCCACTTT. Residues: CASSNRESPLHF.

This clone was recorded only once. The chain uses TRBV20-1 and TRBJ2-1; D is undetermined. The germline V and J ends were trimmed by 6 bases and 9 bases, with 9 bases remaining between them. From germline, CDR1 is DFQATT and CDR2 SNEGSKA (reference sequence). CDR3 length equals 10 residues. The CDR3 DNA is TGCAGTGCAAAGTCGGGTGAGCAGTTCTTC. It codes for CSAKSGEQFF.